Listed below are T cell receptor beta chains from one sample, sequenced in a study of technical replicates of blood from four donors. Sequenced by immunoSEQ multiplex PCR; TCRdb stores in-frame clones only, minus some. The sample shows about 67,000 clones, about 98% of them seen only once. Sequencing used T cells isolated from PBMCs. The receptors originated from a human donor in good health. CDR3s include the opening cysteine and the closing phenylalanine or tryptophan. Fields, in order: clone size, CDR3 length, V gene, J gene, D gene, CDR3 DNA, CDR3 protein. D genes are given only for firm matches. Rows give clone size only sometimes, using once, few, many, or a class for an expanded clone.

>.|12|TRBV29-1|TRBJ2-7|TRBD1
TGCAGCGTGACCCGGGACAGCTACGAGCAGTACTTC
CSVTRDSYEQYF
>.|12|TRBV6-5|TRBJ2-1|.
TGTGCCAGCACCAATACAGGGTCTCGGCAGTTCTTC
CASTNTGSRQFF
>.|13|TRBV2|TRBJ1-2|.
TGTGCCAGCAGTGAAAGGGTAGCGTCTGGCTACACCTTC
CASSERVASGYTF
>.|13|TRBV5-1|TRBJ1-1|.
TGCGCCAGCAGCTCGGTCGGGGGCACTGAAGCTTTCTTT
CASSSVGGTEAFF
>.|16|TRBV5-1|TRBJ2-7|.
TGCGCCAGCAGCTTGGGGGGAGCCCCTGGGACCTACGAGCAGTACTTC
CASSLGGAPGTYEQYF
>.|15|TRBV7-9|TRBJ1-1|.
TGTGCCAGCAGCTTGACCAGGGCCGGGGGCACTGAAGCTTTCTTT
CASSLTRAGGTEAFF
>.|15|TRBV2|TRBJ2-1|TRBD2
TGTGCCAGCAGTTCCGGGACTAGCGGGAGGAATGAGCAGTTCTTC
CASSSGTSGRNEQFF
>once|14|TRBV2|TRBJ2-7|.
TGTGCCAGCAGTGAACTAGCCGTGACCTACGAGCAGTACTTC
CASSELAVTYEQYF
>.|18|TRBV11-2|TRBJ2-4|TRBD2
TGTGCCAGCAGCTTAGGGGGACTAGCGGGAGGAGGGGAAAACATTCAGTACTTC
CASSLGGLAGGGENIQYF
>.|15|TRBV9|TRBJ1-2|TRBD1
TGTGCCAGCAGCGCCGGGACAGGCAAATCCTATGGCTACACCTTC
CASSAGTGKSYGYTF
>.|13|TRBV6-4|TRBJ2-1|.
TGTGCCAGCAGTGTATCAGGATTCAATGAGCAGTTCTTC
CASSVSGFNEQFF
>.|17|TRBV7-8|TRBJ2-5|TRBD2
TGTGCCAGCAGCCGCCGGGGGGTAGCGGGGCACCAAGAGACCCAGTACTTC
CASSRRGVAGHQETQYF
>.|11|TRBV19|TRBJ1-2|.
TGTGCCAGTAATACTGTCCGAGGCTACACCTTC
CASNTVRGYTF
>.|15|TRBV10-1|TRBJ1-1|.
TGCGCCAGCAGTGAGTCAGTAGAGGGGAGGACGGGAGCTTTCTTT
CASSESVEGRTGAFF
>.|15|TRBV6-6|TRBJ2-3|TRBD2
TGTGCCAGCAGTTACTCCGGGACTAGCGGGGATACGCAGTATTTT
CASSYSGTSGDTQYF
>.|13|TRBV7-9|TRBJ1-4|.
TGTGCCAGCAGCCGCGGACAGACTGAAAAACTGTTTTTT
CASSRGQTEKLFF
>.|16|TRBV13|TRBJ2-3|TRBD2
TGTGCCAGCAGCTTAGGAAGCGGGGCAAGCACAGATACGCAGTATTTT
CASSLGSGASTDTQYF
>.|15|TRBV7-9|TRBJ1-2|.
TGTGCCAGCAGCTCCAGGTTGTCGGCTAACTATGGCTACACCTTC
CASSSRLSANYGYTF
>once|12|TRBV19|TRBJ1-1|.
TGTGCCAGTTTGGCAGGGTCCACTGAAGCTTTCTTT
CASLAGSTEAFF
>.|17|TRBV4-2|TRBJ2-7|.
TGTGCCAGCAGCCAAGATGCGGGGCGGAGGGGCTCCTACGAGCAGTACTTC
CASSQDAGRRGSYEQYF
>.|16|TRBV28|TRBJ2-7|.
TGTGCCAGCAGCCTTCCGGCGGGCCCCGGTGCCTACGAGCAGTACTTC
CASSLPAGPGAYEQYF
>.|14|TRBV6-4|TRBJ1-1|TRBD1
TGTGCCAGCAGGGCCCAGGGGGCTAACACTGAAGCTTTCTTT
CASRAQGANTEAFF
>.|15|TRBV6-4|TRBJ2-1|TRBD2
TGTGCCAGCAGTGAGGGCGGGGGGGCCATCCATGAGCAGTTCTTC
CASSEGGGAIHEQFF
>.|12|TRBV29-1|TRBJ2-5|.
TGCAGCGTTGGACGGGAATCAGGGACCCAGTACTTC
CSVGRESGTQYF
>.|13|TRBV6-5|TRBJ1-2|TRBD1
TGTGCCAGCAGACGGACAGGGCGGGGTGGCTACACCTTC
CASRRTGRGGYTF
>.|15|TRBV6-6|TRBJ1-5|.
TGTGCCAGCAGTTACCCCGGGTCCCCCAATCAGCCCCAGCATTTT
CASSYPGSPNQPQHF
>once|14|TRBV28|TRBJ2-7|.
TGTGCCAGCAGTCCGCTATCTACAGGCTACGAGCAGTACTTC
CASSPLSTGYEQYF
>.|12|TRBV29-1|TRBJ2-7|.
TGCAGCGTTGAGGGAGGAGACTACGAGCAGTACTTC
CSVEGGDYEQYF
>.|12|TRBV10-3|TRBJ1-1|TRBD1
TGTGCCACCGGACAGGCGAACACTGAAGCTTTCTTT
CATGQANTEAFF
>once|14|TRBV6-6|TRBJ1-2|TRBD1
TGTGCCAGCAGCCGGGACAGCCTTAACTATGGCTACACCTTC
CASSRDSLNYGYTF
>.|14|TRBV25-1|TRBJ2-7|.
TGTGCCAGCAGTGAGGAGGACAGCCCCTACGAGCAGTACTTC
CASSEEDSPYEQYF
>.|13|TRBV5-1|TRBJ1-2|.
TGCGCCAGCAGCCCAGATTCGAACTATGGCTACACCTTC
CASSPDSNYGYTF
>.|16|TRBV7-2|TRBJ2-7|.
TGTGCCAGCAGCTTACAGGGCCGGGCCCCAACCTACGAGCAGTACTTC
CASSLQGRAPTYEQYF
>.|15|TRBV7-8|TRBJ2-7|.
TGTGCCAGCAGCTTAGATGCCGGGGTGTCCTACGAGCAGTACTTC
CASSLDAGVSYEQYF
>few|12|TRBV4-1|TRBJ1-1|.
TGCGCCAGCAGCCAATATGACACTGAAGCTTTCTTT
CASSQYDTEAFF
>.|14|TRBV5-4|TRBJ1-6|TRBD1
TGTGCCAGCAGCTTGGGAGGGGGCGGTTCACCCCTCCACTTT
CASSLGGGGSPLHF
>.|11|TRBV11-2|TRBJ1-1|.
TGTGCCAGCAGACAGGGAAGACGAGCTTTCTTT
CASRQGRRAFF
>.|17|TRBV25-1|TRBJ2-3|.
TGTGCCAGCAGTGAGAGTCAGGAAGACATCGTCACAGATACGCAGTATTTT
CASSESQEDIVTDTQYF
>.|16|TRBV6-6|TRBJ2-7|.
TGTGCCAGCAGTTACGCTGGGTGGAGACTAGGTTACGAGCAGTACTTC
CASSYAGWRLGYEQYF
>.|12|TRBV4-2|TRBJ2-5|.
TGTGCCAGCAGCCAAGCAAAAGAGACCCAGTACTTC
CASSQAKETQYF
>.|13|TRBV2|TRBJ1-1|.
TGTGCCAGCAGTGGGACAGCGAACACTGAAGCTTTCTTT
CASSGTANTEAFF
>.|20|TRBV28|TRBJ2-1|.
TGTGCCAGCAGTTCTAGGCTTAAGGGGCCGAATTTACGCTCCTACAATGAGCAGTTCTTC
CASSSRLKGPNLRSYNEQFF
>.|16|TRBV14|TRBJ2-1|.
TGTGCCAGCCAAGATCAGCGTGGGAGGAGAATCAATGAGCAGTTCTTC
CASQDQRGRRINEQFF
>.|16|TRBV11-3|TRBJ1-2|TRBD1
TGTGCCAGCAGCTTAGGTAGGGGGTTGAGGGGGACAGCCCCAAGCTTC
CASSLGRGLRGTAPSF
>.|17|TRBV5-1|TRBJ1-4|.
TGCGCCAGCAGCTTGGCCGGAGGGATACCCACTAATGAAAAACTGTTTTTT
CASSLAGGIPTNEKLFF
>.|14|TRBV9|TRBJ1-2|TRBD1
TGTGCCAGCAGCGAGGGACAGGGAAACTATGGCTACACCTTC
CASSEGQGNYGYTF
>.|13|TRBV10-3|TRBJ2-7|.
TGTGCCATCAGTCTAGACGGTTCCTACGAGCAGTACTTC
CAISLDGSYEQYF
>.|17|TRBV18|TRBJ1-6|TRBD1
TGTGCCAGCTCACCCGGCGGAGGACAGGGAGGAAATTCACCCCTCCACTTT
CASSPGGGQGGNSPLHF
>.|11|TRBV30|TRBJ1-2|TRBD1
TGTGCCTGGCGACAGGGAGGCGGCTACACCTTC
CAWRQGGGYTF
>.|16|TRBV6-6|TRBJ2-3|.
TGTGCCAGCAGTTACGTTTCGGGAAAGCAAACAGATACGCAGTATTTT
CASSYVSGKQTDTQYF
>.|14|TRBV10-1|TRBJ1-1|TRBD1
TGCGCCAGCAGTTCCGGGACAGGGGCCGTTGAAGCTTTCTTT
CASSSGTGAVEAFF
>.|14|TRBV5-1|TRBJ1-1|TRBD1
TGCGCCAGCAGCTCCCGGACAGGGAACACTGAAGCTTTCTTT
CASSSRTGNTEAFF
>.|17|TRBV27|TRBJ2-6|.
TGTGCCAGCAGTTTATTGGGAGGTGCTCAGGGGGCCAACGTCCTGACTTTC
CASSLLGGAQGANVLTF
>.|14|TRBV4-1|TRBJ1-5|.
TGCGCCAGCAGCCAAGTCCGGGGCAATCAGCCCCAGCATTTT
CASSQVRGNQPQHF
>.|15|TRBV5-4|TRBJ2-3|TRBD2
TGTGCCAGCAGCTTGGATCCGGCGGGAGCAGATACGCAGTATTTT
CASSLDPAGADTQYF
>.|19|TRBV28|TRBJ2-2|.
TGTGCCAGCAGTGATCCCCCACAGGTGGTCGGCGGGAACACCGGGGAGCTGTTTTTT
CASSDPPQVVGGNTGELFF
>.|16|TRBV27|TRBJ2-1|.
TGTGCCAGCAGTACGTCCGGGACTCCCTCCTACAATGAGCAGTTCTTC
CASSTSGTPSYNEQFF
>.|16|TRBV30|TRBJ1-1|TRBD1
TGTGCCTGGAGTATCGGGACAGGGGGAATGAACACTGAAGCTTTCTTT
CAWSIGTGGMNTEAFF
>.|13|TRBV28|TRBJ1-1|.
TGTGCCAGCGCTGAGGGGGGGGGCACTGAAGCTTTCTTT
CASAEGGGTEAFF
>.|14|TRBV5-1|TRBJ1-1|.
TGCGCCAGCAGCTTGGATCCCGGGGGCACTGAAGCTTTCTTT
CASSLDPGGTEAFF